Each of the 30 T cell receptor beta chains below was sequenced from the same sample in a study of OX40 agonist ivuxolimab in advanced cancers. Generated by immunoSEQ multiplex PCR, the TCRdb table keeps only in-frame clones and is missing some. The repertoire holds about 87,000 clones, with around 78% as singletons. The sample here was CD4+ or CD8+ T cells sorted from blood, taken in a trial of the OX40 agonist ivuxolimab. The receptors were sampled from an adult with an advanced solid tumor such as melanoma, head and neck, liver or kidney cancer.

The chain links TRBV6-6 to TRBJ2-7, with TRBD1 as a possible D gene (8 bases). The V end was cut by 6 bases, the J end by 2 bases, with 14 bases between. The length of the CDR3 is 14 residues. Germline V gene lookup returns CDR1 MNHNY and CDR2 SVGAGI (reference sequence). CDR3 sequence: CASRRGGQAYEQYF. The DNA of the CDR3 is TGTGCCAGCAGGAGGGGGGGACAGGCCTACGAGCAGTACTTC.

The CDR3, as DNA: TGTGCCTGGAGACTGTCATACGGGGCCAACGTCCTGACTTTC. This codes for CAWRLSYGANVLTF. The chain has TRBV30 and TRBJ2-6; no definite D call. CDR1 is GTSNPN, CDR2 SVGIG, per germline (reference sequence). V was pared by 3 bases and J by 4 bases, with 10 bases between. This CDR3 contains 14 residues.

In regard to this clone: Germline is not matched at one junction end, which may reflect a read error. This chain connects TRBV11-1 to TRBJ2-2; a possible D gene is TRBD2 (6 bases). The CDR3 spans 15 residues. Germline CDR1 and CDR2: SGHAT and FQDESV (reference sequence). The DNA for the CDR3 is TGTGCCAGCAGCCAACCGGGACTTAGGGCCGGGAAGCTGTTTTTT. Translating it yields CASSQPGLRAGKLFF.

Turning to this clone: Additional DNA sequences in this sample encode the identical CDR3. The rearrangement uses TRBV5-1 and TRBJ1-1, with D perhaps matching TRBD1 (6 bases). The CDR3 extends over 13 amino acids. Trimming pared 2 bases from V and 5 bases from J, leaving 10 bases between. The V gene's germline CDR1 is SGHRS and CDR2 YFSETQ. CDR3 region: CASSFKGDTEAFF. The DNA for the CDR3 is TGCGCCAGCAGCTTCAAGGGGGATACTGAAGCTTTCTTT.

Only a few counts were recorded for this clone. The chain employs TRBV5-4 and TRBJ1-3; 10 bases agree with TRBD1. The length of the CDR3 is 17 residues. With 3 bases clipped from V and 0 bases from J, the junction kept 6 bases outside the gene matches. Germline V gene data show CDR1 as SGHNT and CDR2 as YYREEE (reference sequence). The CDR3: CASSSGQGRISGNTIYF. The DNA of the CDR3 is TGTGCCAGCAGCTCGGGACAGGGGAGAATCTCTGGAAACACCATATATTTT.

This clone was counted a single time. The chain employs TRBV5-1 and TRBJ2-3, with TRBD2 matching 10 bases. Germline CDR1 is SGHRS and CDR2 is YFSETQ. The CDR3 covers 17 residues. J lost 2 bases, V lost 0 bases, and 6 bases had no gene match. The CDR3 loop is CASSLAPLAGATDTQYF. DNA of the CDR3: TGCGCCAGCAGCTTGGCCCCCCTAGCGGGGGCCACAGATACGCAGTATTTT.

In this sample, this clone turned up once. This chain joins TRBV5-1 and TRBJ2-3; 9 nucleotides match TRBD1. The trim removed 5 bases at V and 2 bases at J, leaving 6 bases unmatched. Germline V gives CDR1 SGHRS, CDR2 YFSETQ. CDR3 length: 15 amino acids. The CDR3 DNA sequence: TGCGCCAGCAGTTCCGGGACAGGGCACACAGATACGCAGTATTTT. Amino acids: CASSSGTGHTDTQYF.

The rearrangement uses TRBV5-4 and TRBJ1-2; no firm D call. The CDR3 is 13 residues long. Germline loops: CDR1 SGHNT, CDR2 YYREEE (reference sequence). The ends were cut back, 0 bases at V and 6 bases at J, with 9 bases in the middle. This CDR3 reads CASSLGQSDGYTF. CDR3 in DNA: TGTGCCAGCAGCTTGGGGCAAAGCGATGGCTACACCTTC.

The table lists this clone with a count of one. The CDR3 sequence is CAWTRVGVNSPLHF. DNA for the CDR3: TGTGCCTGGACCAGGGTGGGGGTGAATTCACCCCTCCACTTT. The chain carries TRBV30 and TRBJ1-6, with D perhaps matching TRBD1 (5 bases). This CDR3 has 14 amino acids. The germline CDR1 and CDR2 sequences are GTSNPN and SVGIG (reference sequence). V lost 4 bases to trimming and J lost 7 bases, with 14 bases between them. Full variable domain (missing parts from reference TRBV30 and TRBJ1-6): SQTIHQWPATLVQPVGSPLSLECTVEGTSNPNLYWYRQAAGRGLQLLFYSVGIGQISSEVPQNLSASRPQDRQFILSSKKLLLSDSGFYLCAWTRVGVNSPLHFGNGTRLTVT.

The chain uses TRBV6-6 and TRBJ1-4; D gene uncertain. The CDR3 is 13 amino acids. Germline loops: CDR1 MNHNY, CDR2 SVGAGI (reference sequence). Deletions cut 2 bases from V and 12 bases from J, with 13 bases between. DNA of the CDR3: TGTGCCAGCAGTTACGACCCGTCAACCGAACTGTTTTTT. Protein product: CASSYDPSTELFF.

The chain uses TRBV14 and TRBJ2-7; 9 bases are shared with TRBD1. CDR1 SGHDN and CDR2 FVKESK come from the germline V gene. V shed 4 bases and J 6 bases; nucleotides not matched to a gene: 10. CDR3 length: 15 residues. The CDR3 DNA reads TGTGCCAGCAGCCTGAGGACAGGGGTCCTCGCCGAGCAGTACTTC. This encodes CASSLRTGVLAEQYF. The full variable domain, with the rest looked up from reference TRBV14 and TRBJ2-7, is EAGVTQFPSHSVIEKGQTVTLRCDPISGHDNLYWYRRVMGKEIKFLLHFVKESKQDESGMPNNRFLAERTGGTYSTLKVQPAELEDSGVYFCASSLRTGVLAEQYFGPGTRLTVT.

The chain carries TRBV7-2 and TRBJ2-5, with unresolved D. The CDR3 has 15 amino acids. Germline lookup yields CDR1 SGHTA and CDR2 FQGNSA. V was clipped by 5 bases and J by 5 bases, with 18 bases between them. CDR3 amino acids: CASSPNGGEWETQYF. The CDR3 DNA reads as TGTGCCAGCAGCCCGAATGGTGGGGAATGGGAGACCCAGTACTTC.

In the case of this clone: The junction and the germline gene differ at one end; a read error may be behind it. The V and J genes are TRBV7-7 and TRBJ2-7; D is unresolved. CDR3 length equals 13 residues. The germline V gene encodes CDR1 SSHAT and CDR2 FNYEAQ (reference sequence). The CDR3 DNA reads TGTGCTAGCAGCTTCAGTGGATCCTACGAGCAGTACTTC. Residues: CASSFSGSYEQYF.

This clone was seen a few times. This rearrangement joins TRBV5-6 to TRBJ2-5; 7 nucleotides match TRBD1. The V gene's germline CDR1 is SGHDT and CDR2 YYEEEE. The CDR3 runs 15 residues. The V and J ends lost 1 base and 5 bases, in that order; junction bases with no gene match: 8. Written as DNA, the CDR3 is TGTGCCAGCAGCTTGAATCAGGGGGTCGGGGAGACCCAGTACTTC. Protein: CASSLNQGVGETQYF.

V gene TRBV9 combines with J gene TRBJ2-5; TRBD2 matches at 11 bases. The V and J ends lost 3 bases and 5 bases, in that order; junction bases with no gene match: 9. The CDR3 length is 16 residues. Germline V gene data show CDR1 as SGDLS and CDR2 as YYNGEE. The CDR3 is CASSGEVAGGPETQYF. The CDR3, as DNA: TGTGCCAGCAGCGGTGAAGTAGCGGGGGGGCCTGAGACCCAGTACTTC.

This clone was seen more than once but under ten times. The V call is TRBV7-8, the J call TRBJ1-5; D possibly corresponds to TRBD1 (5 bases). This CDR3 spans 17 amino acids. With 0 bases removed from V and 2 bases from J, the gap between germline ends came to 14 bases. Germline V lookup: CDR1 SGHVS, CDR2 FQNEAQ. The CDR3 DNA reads TGTGCCAGCAGCTTAGCGCTCCTCACAGGAGGCAATCAGCCCCAGCATTTT. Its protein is CASSLALLTGGNQPQHF.

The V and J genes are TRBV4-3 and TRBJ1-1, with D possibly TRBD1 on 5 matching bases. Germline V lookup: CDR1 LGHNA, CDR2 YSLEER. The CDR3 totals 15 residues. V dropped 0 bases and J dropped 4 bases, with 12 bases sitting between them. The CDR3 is CASSQEARRGTEAFF. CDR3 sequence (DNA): TGCGCCAGCAGCCAAGAGGCCAGAAGGGGCACTGAAGCTTTCTTT.

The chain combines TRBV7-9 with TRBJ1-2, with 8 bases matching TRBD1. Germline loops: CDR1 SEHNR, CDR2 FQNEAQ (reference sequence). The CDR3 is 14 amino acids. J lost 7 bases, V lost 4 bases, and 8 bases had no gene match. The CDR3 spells CASSSQGEGSGYTF. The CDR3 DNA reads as TGTGCCAGCAGCTCACAGGGGGAGGGGTCTGGCTACACCTTC.

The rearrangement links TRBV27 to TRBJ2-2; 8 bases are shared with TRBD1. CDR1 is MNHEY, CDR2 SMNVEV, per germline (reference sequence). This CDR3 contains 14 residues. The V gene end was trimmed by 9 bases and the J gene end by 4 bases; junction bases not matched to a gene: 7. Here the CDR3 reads CASWPTGGTGELFF. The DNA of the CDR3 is TGTGCCAGTTGGCCCACAGGGGGCACCGGGGAGCTGTTTTTT.

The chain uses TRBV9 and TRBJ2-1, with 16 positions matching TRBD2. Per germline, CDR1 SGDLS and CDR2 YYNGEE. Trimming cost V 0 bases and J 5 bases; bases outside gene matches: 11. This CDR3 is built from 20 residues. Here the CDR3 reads CASSVVAGLAGGPYNNEQFF. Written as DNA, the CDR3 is TGTGCCAGCAGCGTAGTGGCGGGACTAGCGGGGGGGCCTTATAACAATGAGCAGTTCTTC.

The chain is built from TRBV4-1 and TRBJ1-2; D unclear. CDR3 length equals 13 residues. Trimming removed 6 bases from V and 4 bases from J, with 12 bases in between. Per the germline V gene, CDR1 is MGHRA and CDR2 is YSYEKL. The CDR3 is CASRGPVAYGYTF. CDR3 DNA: TGCGCCAGCAGAGGCCCGGTGGCCTATGGCTACACCTTC.

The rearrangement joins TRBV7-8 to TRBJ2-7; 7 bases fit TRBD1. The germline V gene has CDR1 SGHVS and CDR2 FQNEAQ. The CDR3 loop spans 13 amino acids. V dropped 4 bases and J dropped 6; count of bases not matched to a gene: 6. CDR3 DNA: TGTGCCAGCAGCTCTAGGGCAGGGGGCGAGCAGTACTTC. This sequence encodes CASSSRAGGEQYF.

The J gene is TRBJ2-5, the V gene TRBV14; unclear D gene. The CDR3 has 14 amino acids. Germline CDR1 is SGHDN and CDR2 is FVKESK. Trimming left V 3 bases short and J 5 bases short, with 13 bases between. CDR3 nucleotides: TGTGCCAGCAGCCAGTATCCAGGCCGCGAGACCCAGTACTTC. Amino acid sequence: CASSQYPGRETQYF.

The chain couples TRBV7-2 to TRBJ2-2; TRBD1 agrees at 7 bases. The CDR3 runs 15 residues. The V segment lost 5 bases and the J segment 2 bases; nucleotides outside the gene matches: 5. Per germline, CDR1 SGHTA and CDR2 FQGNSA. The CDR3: CASSPGTVNTGELFF. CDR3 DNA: TGTGCCAGCAGCCCCGGGACAGTCAACACCGGGGAGCTGTTTTTT.

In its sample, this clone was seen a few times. CDR3 protein: CASSKERSGGVGGYTF. CDR3 in DNA: TGTGCCAGCAGCAAAGAAAGGTCAGGAGGGGTCGGTGGCTACACCTTC. The gene calls are TRBV21-1 and TRBJ1-2. TRBV21-1 is marked as a pseudogene. The CDR3 consists of 16 residues.

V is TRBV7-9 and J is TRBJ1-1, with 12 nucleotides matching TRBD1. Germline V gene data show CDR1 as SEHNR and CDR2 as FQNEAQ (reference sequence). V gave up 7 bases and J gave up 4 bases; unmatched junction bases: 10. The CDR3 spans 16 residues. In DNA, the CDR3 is TGTGCCAGCACCAAAGGGACAGGGGGCGTTTTCACTGAAGCTTTCTTT. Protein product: CASTKGTGGVFTEAFF.

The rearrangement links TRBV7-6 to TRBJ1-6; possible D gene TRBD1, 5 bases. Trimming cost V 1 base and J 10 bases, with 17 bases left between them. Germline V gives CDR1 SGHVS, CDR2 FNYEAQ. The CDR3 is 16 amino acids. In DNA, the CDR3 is TGTGCCAGCAGCTTAGAACCGGGCAGGGTCACCTCACCCCTCCACTTT. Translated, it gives CASSLEPGRVTSPLHF.

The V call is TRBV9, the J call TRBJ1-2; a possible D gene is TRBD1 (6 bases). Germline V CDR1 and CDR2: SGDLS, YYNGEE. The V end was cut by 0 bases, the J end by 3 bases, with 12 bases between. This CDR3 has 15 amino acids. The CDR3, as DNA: TGTGCCAGCAGCGTAGGACAGGCATCCCACTATGGCTACACCTTC. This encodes CASSVGQASHYGYTF.

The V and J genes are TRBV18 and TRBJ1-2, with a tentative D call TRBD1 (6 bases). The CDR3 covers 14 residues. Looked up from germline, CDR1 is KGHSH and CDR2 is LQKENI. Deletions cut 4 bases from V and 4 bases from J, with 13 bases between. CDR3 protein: CASSRGGGAYGYTF. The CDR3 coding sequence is TGTGCCAGCTCACGAGGAGGGGGAGCCTATGGCTACACCTTC.

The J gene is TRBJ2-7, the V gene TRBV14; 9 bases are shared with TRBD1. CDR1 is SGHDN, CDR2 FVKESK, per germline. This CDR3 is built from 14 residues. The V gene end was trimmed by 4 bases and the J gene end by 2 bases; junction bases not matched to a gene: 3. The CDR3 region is CASSLRQGAYEQYF. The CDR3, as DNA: TGTGCCAGCAGCCTCCGACAGGGGGCCTACGAGCAGTACTTC.